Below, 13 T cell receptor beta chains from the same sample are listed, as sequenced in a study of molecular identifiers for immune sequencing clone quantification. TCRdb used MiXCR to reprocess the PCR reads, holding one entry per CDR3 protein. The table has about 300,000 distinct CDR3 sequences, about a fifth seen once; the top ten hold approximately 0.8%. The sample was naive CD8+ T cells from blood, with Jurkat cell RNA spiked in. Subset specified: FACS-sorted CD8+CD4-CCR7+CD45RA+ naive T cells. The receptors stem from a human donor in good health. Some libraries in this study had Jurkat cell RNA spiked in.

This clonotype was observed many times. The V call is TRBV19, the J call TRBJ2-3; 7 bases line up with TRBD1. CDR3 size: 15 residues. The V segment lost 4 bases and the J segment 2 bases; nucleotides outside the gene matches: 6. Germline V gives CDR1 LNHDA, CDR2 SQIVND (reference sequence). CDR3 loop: CASSTTGTDTDTQYF. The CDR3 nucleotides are TGTGCCAGTAGTACCACCGGGACAGACACAGATACGCAGTATTTT.

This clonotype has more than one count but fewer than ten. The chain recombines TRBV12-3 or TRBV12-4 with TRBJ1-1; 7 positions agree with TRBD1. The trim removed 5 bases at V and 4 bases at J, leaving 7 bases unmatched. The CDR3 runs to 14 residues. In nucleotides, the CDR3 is TGTGCCAGCAGTCCCGGGACAGCTTCCACTGAAGCTTTCTTT. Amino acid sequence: CASSPGTASTEAFF.

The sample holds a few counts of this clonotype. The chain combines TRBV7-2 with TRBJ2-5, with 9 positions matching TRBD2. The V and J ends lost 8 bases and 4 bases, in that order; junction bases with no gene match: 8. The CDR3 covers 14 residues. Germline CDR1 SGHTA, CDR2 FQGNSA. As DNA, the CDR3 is TGTGCCAGCGAGGAGGCGGGGGGGGTAGAGACCCAGTACTTC. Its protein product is CASEEAGGVETQYF. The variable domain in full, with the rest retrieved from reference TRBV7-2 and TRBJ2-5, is GAGVSQSPSNKVTEKGKDVELRCDPISGHTALYWYRQSLGQGLEFLIYFQGNSAPDKSGLPSDRFSAERTGGSVSTLTIQRTQQEDSAVYLCASEEAGGVETQYFGPGTRLLVL.

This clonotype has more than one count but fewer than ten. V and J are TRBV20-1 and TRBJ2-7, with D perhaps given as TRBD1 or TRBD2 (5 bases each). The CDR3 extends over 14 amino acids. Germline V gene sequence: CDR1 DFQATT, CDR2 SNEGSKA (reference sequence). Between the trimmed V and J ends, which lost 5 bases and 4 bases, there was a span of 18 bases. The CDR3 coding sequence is TGCAGTGCTCCCGACGGGACCGATGTATACGAGCAGTACTTC. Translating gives CSAPDGTDVYEQYF.

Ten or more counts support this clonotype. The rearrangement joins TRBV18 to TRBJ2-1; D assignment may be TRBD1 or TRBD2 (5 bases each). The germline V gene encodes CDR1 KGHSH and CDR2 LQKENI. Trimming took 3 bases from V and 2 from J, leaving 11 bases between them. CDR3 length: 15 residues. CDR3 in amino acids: CASSPSRGPYNEQFF. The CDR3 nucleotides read TGTGCCAGCTCACCCAGTAGGGGACCCTACAATGAGCAGTTCTTC. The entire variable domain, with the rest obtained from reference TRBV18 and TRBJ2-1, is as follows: NAGVMQNPRHLVRRRGQEARLRCSPMKGHSHVYWYRQLPEEGLKFMVYLQKENIIDESGMPKERFSAEFPKEGPSILRIQQVVRGDSAAYFCASSPSRGPYNEQFFGPGTRLTVL.

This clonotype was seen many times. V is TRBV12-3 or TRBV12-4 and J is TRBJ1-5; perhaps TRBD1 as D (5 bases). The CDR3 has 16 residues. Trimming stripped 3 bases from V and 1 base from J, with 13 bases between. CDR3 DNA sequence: TGTGCCAGCAGTTTGGTGGGGGTGGTGAGCAATCAGCCCCAGCATTTT. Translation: CASSLVGVVSNQPQHF.

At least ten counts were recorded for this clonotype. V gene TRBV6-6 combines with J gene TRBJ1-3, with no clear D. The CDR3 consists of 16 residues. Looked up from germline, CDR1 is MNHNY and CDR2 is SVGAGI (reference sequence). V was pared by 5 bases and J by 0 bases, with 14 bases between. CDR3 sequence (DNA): TGTGCCAGCAGTCCCCTAATCCAGAGCTCTGGAAACACCATATATTTT. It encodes CASSPLIQSSGNTIYF.

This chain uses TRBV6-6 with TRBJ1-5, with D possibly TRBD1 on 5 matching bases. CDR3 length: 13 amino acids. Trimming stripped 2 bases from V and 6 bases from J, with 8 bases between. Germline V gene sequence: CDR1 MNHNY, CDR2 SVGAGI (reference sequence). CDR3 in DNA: TGTGCCAGCAGTTACAGGGGCGGTCAGCCCCAGCATTTT. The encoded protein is CASSYRGGQPQHF.

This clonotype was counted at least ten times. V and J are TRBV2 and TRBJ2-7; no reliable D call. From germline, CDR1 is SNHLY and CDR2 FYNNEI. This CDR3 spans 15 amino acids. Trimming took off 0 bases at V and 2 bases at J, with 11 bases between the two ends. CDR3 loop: CASSEALSDPYEQYF. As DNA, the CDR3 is TGTGCCAGCAGTGAAGCGCTCTCGGACCCCTACGAGCAGTACTTC. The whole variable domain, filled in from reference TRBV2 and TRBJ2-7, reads EPEVTQTPSHQVTQMGQEVILRCVPISNHLYFYWYRQILGQKVEFLVSFYNNEISEKSEIFDDQFSVERPDGSNFTLKIRSTKLEDSAMYFCASSEALSDPYEQYFGPGTRLTVT.

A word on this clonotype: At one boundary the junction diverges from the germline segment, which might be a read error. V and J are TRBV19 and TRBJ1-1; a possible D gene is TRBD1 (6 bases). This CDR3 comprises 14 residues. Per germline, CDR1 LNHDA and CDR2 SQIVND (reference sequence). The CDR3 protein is CASSSLTGYSEASF. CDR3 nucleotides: TGTGCCAGTAGCTCCCTCACAGGGTATTCTGAAGCTTCCTTT.

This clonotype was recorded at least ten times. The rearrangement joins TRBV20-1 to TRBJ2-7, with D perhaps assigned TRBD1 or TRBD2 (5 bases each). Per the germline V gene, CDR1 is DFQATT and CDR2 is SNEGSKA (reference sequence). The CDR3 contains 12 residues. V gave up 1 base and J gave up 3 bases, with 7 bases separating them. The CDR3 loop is CSARVGDYEQYF. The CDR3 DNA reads TGCAGTGCTAGAGTGGGGGACTACGAGCAGTACTTC.

The CDR3 coding sequence is TGTGCCAGCAGTTGGACTAGCCTGGAGACCCAGTACTTC. Its translation is CASSWTSLETQYF. The gene calls are TRBV27 and TRBJ2-5; TRBD2 matches 8 bases. CDR1 is MNHEY, CDR2 SMNVEV, per germline (reference sequence). V was pared by 4 bases and J by 5 bases, with 3 bases of the junction left unmatched. The CDR3 consists of 13 residues.

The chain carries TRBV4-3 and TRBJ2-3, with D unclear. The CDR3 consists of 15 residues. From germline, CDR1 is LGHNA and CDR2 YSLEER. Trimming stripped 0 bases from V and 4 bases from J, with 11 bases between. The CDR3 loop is CASSQDLDEADTQYF. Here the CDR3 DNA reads TGCGCCAGCAGCCAAGATCTCGATGAGGCAGATACGCAGTATTTT.